The clone carrying this T cell receptor beta chain was recorded once. In germline, CDR1 is GTSNPN, CDR2 SVGIG (reference sequence). Trimming left V 2 bases short and J 3 bases short, with 10 bases between. The CDR3 contains 13 residues. This sample is part of a study of blood T cell repertoires in COVID-19. About the study: Sites across the United States, Italy and Spain contributed samples from acute and convalescent COVID-19. In each case, the material was cDNA or gDNA derived from T cells, B-cell-depleted T cells, or PBMCs.

Authors' analysis steps: It was from reference gene primer amplification that nucleated cell counts were estimated. Measured with immunoSEQ multiplex PCR; TCRdb has only the in-frame clones, and not every one. V and J calls and clone size are given by that table; D and trimming were obtained from the DNA. The sample holds roughly 150,000 clones; roughly 87% are singletons and the top ten take around 5%. The rearrangement links TRBV30 to TRBJ2-5; maybe TRBD2 (5 bases). The clonotype originates from a human donor in a cohort sampled during active COVID-19. The sample consisted of peripheral blood. The CDR3 nucleotides are TGTGCCTGGAGTAGGAGCGGAAAAGAGACCCAGTACTTC. Translation: CAWSRSGKETQYF.